A selection of T cell receptor beta chains follows, all from one sample in a study of human T cells and chemical hapten exposure. TCRdb reprocessed the RACE reads via MiXCR and lists one record per CDR3 protein. The repertoire includes some 400,000 distinct CDR3 sequences, approximately 5.1% of them detected once, and roughly 2.6% sits in the top ten. The sequencing here drew on whole blood, taken in connection with sensitization to the hapten diphenylcyclopropenone (DPC). The receptors come from a woman aged 50 to 65 with alopecia areata. Some clones in this sample may be carry-over from other donors' samples. Each CDR3 is given without its conserved first and last residue.

v_gene | CDR3aa
TRBV14 | ASSQDTRLDYGYT
TRBV19 | ASRSGVGHT
TRBV5-8 | ASSPLRGAPYEQY
TRBV12-5 | ASGPVPPDGSYEQY
TRBV3-1 | ASSQEGQGENQPQH
TRBV11-1 | ASSHGQRESPLH
TRBV15 | ATSKRGTREQY
TRBV5-1 | ASSSGRTGGNTEAF
TRBV29-1 | SVEEVRGPGTEAF
TRBV7-9 | ASSFVQGAKNEQF
TRBV2 | ASSEGAGNTEAF
TRBV30 | AWSVAPTPDLAYGYT
TRBV7-2 | ASSPQAMQETQY
TRBV6-1 | ASSESGAGYT
TRBV11-2 | ASSLAGGPLH
TRBV4-2 | ASSQDFQTGNTIY
TRBV28 | ASRINGKSIQY
TRBV20-1 | SARRGGAGTEAF
TRBV3-1 | ASSQGTGQYQPQH
TRBV7-2 | ASSLPRSPDTQY
TRBV12-3/TRBV12-4 | ASRLPNEQF
TRBV15 | ATSIISGAKNIQY
TRBV10-3 | AISGIAGDTQY
TRBV3-1 | ASSQAYEQY
TRBV7-2 | ASSSFSGSSNEQF
TRBV28 | ASSEQGNSYEQY
TRBV12-3/TRBV12-4 | ASSYRSGVNQPQH
TRBV7-2 | ASRLGLTDTQY
TRBV4-3 | ASSPRRGLAGELF
TRBV6-5 | ASSYSGRYGYT
TRBV20-1 | SARKDGDYNEQF
TRBV3-1 | ASSQDRTDRYGYT
TRBV20-1 | SAREAGTVNTGELF
TRBV7-2 | ASSWVGQLSTDTQY